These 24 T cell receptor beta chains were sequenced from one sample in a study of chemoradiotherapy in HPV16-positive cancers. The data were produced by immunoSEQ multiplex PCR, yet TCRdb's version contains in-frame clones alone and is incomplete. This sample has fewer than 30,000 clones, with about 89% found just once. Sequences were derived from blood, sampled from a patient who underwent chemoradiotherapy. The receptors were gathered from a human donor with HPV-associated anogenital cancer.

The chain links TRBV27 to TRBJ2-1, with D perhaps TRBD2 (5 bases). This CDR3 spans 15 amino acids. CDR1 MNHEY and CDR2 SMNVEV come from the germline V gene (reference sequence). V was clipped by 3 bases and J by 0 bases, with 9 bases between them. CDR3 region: CASSFSGYSYNEQFF. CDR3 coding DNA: TGTGCCAGCAGTTTCAGCGGCTACTCCTACAATGAGCAGTTCTTC.

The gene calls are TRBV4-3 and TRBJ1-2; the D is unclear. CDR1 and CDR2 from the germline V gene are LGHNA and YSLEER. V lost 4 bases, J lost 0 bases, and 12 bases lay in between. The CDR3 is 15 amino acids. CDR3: CASSLASGSNYGYTF. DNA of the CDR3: TGCGCCAGCAGCCTTGCCTCCGGCTCTAACTATGGCTACACCTTC.

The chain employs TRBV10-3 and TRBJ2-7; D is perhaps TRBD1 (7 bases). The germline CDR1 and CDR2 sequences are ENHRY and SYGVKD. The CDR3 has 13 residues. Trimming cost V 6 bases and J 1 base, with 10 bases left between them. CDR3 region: CAISGGQSYEQYF. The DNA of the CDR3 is TGTGCCATCAGCGGGGGACAGTCCTACGAGCAGTACTTC.

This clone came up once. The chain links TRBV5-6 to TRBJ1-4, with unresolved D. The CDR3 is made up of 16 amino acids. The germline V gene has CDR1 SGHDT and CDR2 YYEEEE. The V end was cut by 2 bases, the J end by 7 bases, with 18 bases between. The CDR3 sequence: CASSLGSNSGSEKLFF. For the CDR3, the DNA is TGTGCCAGCAGCTTAGGGTCAAATTCTGGGAGTGAAAAACTGTTTTTT.

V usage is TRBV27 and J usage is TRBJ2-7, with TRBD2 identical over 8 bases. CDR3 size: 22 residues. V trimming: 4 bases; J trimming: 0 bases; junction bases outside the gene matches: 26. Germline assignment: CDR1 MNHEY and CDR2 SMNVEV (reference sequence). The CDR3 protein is CASSSPSGGRLADLLLSYEQYF. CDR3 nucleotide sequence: TGTGCCAGCAGTTCTCCCTCGGGGGGGAGGCTAGCGGACTTACTCCTCTCCTACGAGCAGTACTTC.

The DNA for the CDR3 is TGTGCCAGCAGTGCCCGACTAGCGGGAGATACGCAGTATTTT. Residues: CASSARLAGDTQYF. This chain links TRBV6-1 with TRBJ2-3; TRBD2 matches 10 bases. J gave up 5 bases and V 4 bases, and 3 bases lay outside the gene matches. From germline, CDR1 is MNHNS and CDR2 SASEGT. This CDR3 region has 14 residues.

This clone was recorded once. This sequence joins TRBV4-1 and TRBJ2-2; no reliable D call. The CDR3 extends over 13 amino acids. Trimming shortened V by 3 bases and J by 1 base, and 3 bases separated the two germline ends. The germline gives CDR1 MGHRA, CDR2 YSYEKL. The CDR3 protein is CASSQGNTGELFF. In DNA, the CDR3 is TGCGCCAGCAGCCAGGGGAACACCGGGGAGCTGTTTTTT.

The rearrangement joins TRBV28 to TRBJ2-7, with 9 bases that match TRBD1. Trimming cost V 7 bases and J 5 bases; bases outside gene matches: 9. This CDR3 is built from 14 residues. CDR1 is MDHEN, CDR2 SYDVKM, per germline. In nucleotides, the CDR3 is TGTGCCAGCACCTCCGGGACAGGGTACAACGAGCAGTACTTC. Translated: CASTSGTGYNEQYF.

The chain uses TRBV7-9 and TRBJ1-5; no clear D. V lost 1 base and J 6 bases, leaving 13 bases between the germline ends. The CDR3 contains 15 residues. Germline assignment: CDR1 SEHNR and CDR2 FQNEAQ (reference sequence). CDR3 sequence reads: CASSLGFGLGQPQHF. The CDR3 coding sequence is TGTGCCAGCAGCTTAGGGTTCGGGTTGGGTCAGCCCCAGCATTTT.

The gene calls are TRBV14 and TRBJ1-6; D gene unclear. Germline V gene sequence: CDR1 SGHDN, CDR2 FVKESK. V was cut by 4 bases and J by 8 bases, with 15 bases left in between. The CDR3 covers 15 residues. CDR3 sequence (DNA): TGTGCCAGCAGCCGAGCCTGGCCCTCGGATTCACCCCTCCACTTT. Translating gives CASSRAWPSDSPLHF.

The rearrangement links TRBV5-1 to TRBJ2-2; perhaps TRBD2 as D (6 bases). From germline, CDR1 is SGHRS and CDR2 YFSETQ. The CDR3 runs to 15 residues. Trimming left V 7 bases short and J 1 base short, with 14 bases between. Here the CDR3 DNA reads TGCGCCAGCTCTCCGGGACTTCAGAACACCGGGGAGCTGTTTTTT. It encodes CASSPGLQNTGELFF.

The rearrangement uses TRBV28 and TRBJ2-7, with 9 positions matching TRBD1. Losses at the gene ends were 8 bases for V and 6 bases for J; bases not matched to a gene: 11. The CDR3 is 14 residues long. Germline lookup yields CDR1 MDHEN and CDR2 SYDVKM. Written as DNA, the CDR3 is TGTGCCAGCGTACAGCGGGACAGGGTTTTCGAGCAGTACTTC. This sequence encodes CASVQRDRVFEQYF.

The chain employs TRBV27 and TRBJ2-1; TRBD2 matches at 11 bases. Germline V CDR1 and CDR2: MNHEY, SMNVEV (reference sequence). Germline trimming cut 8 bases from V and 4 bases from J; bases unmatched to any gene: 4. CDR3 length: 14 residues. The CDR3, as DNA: TGTGCCAGCGCACTAGCGGGAGCTTACAATGAGCAGTTCTTC. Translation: CASALAGAYNEQFF.

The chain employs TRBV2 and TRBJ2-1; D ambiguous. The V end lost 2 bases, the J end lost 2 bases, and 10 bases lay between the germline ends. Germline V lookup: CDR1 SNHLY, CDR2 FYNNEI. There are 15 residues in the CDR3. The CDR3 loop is CASSERFVAYNEQFF. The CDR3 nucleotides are TGTGCCAGCAGTGAAAGGTTCGTGGCCTACAATGAGCAGTTCTTC.

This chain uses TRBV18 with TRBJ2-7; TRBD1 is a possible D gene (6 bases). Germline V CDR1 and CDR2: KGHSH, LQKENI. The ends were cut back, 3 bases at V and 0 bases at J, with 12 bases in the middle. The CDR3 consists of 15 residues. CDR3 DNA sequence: TGTGCCAGCTCACCGCCTGACAGGAGCTCCTACGAGCAGTACTTC. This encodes CASSPPDRSSYEQYF.

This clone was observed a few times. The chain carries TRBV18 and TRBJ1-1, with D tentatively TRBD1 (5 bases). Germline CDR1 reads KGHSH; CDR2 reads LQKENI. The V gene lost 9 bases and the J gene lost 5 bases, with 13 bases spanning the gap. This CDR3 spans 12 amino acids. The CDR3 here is CASAIRGTEAFF. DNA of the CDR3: TGTGCCAGTGCTATAAGGGGTACTGAAGCTTTCTTT.

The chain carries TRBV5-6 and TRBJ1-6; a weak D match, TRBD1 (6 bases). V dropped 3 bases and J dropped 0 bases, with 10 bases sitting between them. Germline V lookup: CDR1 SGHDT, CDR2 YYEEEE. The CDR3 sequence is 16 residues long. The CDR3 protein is CASSSTGSSYNSPLHF. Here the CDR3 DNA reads TGTGCCAGCAGCTCCACAGGGAGCTCCTATAATTCACCCCTCCACTTT.

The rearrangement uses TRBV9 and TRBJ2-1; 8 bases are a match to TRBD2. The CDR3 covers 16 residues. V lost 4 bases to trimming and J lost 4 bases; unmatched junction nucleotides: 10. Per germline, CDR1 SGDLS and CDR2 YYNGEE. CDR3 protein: CASSPGGAGDYNEQFF. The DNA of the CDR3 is TGTGCCAGCAGCCCCGGCGGAGCGGGGGATTACAATGAGCAGTTCTTC.

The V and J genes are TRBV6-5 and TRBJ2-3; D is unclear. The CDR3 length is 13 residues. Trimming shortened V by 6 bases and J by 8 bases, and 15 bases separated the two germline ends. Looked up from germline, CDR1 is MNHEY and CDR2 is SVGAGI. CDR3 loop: CASSLDAYGTQYF. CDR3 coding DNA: TGTGCCAGCAGCCTTGACGCGTACGGTACGCAGTATTTT.

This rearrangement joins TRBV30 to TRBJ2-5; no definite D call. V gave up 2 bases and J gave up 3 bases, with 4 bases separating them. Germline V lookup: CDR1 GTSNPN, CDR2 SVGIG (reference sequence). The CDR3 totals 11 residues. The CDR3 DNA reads TGTGCCTGGAGTCTAAAAGAGACCCAGTACTTC. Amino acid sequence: CAWSLKETQYF.

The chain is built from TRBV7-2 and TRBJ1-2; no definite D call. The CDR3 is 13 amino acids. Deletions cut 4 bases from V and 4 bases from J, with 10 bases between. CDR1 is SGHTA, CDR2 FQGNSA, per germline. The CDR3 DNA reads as TGTGCCAGCAGCTCTTCGGGATCCTATGGCTACACCTTC. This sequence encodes CASSSSGSYGYTF.

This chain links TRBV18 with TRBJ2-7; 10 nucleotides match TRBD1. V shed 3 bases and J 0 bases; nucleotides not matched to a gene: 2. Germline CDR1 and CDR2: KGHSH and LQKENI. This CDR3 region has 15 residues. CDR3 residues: CASSPRDRGSYEQYF. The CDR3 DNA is TGTGCCAGCTCACCCCGGGACAGGGGCTCCTACGAGCAGTACTTC. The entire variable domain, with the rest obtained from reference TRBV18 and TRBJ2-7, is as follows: NAGVMQNPRHLVRRRGQEARLRCSPMKGHSHVYWYRQLPEEGLKFMVYLQKENIIDESGMPKERFSAEFPKEGPSILRIQQVVRGDSAAYFCASSPRDRGSYEQYFGPGTRLTVT.

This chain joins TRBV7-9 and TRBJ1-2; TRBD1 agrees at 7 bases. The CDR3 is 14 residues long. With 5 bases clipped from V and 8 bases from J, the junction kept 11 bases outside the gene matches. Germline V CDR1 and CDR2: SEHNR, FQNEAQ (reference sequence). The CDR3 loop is CASSPSTGTQGYTF. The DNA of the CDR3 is TGTGCCAGCAGCCCTTCGACAGGGACGCAGGGCTACACCTTC.

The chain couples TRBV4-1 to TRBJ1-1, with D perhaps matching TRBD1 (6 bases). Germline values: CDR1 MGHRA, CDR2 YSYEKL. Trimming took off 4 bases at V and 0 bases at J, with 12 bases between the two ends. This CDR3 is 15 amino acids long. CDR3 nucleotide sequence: TGCGCCAGCAGCCTCCAGACAGGAATGAACACTGAAGCTTTCTTT. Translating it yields CASSLQTGMNTEAFF.